Listed below are T cell receptor beta chains from one sample, sequenced in a study of a mutant IDH1 vaccine in newly diagnosed glioma. Some clones are missing from TCRdb's copy, which holds only in-frame ones; the method was immunoSEQ multiplex PCR. The profile covers some 60,000 clones, with approximately 80% appearing a single time and roughly 5.7% taken by the ten largest. Antigen specificity for these receptors is unknown. The sample in question was PBMCs, obtained from a glioma patient whose treatment included an IDH1 peptide vaccine. The receptors shown here come from a man in his forties with glioma. CDR3s include the opening cysteine and the closing phenylalanine or tryptophan.

TRBJ1-2 | TRBV11-2 | CASSFSSGLGGYTF
TRBJ2-6 | TRBV19 | CASSSGLPGSSGANVLTF
TRBJ1-5 | TRBV5-6 | CASSLFQGSNQPQHF
TRBJ2-2 | TRBV4-2 | CASSQELEAGRIGTGELFF
TRBJ1-1 | TRBV28 | CASSSMGEAFF
TRBJ1-6 | TRBV6-5 | CASSYGGLSPLHF
TRBJ1-2 | TRBV27 | CASSLAAGAVYGYTF
TRBJ2-3 | TRBV4-2 | CASSPLPHTDTQYF
TRBJ1-1 | TRBV7-9 | CASRVVVGNTEAFF
TRBJ2-5 | TRBV18 | CASSPLAGGNKETQYF
TRBJ1-2 | TRBV27 | CASSFRQGAEGYTF
TRBJ1-1 | TRBV7-9 | CASSLGRIITEAFF
TRBJ2-5 | TRBV29-1 | CSVDAPAGETQYF
TRBJ2-3 | TRBV5-4 | CASSLEAGLTDTQYF
TRBJ2-3 | TRBV19 | CASTPSAGAPYTQYF
TRBJ2-7 | TRBV27 | CASSLYPPLEGVGFAEQYF
TRBJ2-7 | TRBV6-5 | CASSPTGGWSYEQYF
TRBJ2-5 | TRBV19 | CASSIAGGVETQYF